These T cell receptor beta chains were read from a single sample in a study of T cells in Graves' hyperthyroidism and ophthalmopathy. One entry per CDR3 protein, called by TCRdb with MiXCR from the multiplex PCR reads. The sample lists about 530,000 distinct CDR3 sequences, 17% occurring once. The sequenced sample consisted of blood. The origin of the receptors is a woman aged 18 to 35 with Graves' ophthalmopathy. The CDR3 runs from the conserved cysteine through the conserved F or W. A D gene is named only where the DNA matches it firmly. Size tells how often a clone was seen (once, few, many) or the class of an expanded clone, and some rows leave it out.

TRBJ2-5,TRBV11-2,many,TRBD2,CASSLDGASGGQETQYF,TGTGCCAGCAGCTTAGATGGGGCTAGCGGGGGGCAAGAGACCCAGTACTTC
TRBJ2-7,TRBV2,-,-,CASSATGMYEQYF,TGTGCCAGCAGTGCCACAGGGATGTACGAGCAGTACTTC
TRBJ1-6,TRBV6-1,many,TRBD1,CASSYRDRAQGNSPLHF,TGTGCCAGCAGCTACCGGGACAGGGCCCAGGGAAATTCACCCCTCCACTTT
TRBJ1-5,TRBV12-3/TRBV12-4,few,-,CASSFYDSNQPQHF,TGTGCCAGCAGTTTCTACGATAGCAATCAGCCCCAGCATTTT
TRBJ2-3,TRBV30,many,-,CAWSVSPSTDTQYF,TGTGCCTGGAGTGTGTCTCCATCAACAGATACGCAGTATTTT
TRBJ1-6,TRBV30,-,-,CAWWPTGAISSPLHF,TGTGCCTGGTGGCCCACAGGAGCGATCAGTTCACCCCTCCACTTT
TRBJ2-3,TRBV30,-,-,CAWSVPGRHTQYF,TGTGCCTGGAGTGTACCAGGGCGGCATACGCAGTATTTT
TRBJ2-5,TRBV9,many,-,CASSVGWQETQYF,TGTGCCAGCAGCGTAGGGTGGCAAGAGACCCAGTACTTC
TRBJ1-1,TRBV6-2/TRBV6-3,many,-,CASSYSSENTEAFF,TGTGCCAGCAGTTACTCGAGCGAGAACACTGAAGCTTTCTTT
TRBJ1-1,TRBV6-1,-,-,CASSSDFVRGGTEAFF,TGTGCCAGCAGTTCCGATTTCGTGCGGGGGGGCACTGAAGCTTTCTTT
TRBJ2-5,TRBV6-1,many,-,CASSRDLGEETQYF,TGTGCCAGCAGCCGGGACCTTGGGGAAGAGACCCAGTACTTC
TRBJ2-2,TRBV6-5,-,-,CASSYGGAYGELFF,TGTGCCAGCAGTTACGGGGGGGCTTACGGGGAGCTGTTTTTT
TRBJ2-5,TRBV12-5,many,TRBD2,CASAKRGGRAEETQYF,TGTGCTAGTGCCAAAAGAGGCGGGAGGGCCGAGGAGACCCAGTACTTC
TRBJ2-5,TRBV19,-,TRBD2,CASSIRWPSGGRRETQYF,TGTGCCAGTAGTATACGCTGGCCTAGCGGGGGGAGGCGAGAGACCCAGTACTTC
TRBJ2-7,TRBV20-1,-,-,CSATPGTRIGSEQYF,TGCAGTGCCACACCTGGGACCCGCATCGGATCTGAGCAGTACTTC
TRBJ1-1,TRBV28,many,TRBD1,CASSPMGQRTAEAFF,TGTGCCAGCAGTCCGATGGGACAGAGAACCGCTGAAGCTTTCTTT
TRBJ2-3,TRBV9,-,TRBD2,CASSVEASGSYVDTQYF,TGTGCCAGCAGCGTAGAGGCTAGCGGGAGTTATGTAGATACGCAGTATTTT
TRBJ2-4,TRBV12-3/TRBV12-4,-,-,CASSLQGFAKNIQYF,TGTGCCAGCAGTTTGCAGGGATTTGCCAAAAACATTCAGTACTTC
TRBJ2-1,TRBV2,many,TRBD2,CASSEEAGGPNEQFF,TGTGCCAGCAGTGAGGAAGCGGGAGGGCCGAATGAGCAGTTCTTC
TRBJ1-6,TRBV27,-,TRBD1,CASSDRGGGNSPLYF,TGTGCCAGCAGTGACAGGGGTGGGGGTAATTCACCCCTCTACTTT
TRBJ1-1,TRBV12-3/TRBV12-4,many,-,CASSLARVGEAFF,TGTGCCAGCAGTTTAGCGCGAGTAGGTGAAGCTTTCTTT
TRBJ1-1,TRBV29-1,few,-,CSPIGGNTEAFF,TGCAGCCCGATAGGCGGAAACACTGAAGCTTTCTTT
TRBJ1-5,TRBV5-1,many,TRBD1,CASSPGQGYGNQPQHF,TGCGCCAGCAGCCCCGGACAGGGCTATGGCAATCAGCCCCAGCATTTT
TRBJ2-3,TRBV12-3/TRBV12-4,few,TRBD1,CATDRAGADTQYF,TGTGCCACCGACAGGGCCGGAGCAGATACGCAGTATTTT
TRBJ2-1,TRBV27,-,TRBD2,CASGYGGTYNEQFF,TGTGCCAGCGGTTACGGGGGGACCTACAATGAGCAGTTCTTC
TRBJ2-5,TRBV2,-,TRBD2,CASRRPGLGPETQYF,TGTGCCAGCAGGAGACCGGGACTAGGGCCGGAGACCCAGTACTTC
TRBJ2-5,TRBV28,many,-,CASSHQRLFIQETQYF,TGTGCCAGCAGCCATCAACGGCTTTTTATACAAGAGACCCAGTACTTC
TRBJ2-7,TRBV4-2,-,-,CASSHAGPPYEQYF,TGTGCCAGCAGCCACGCTGGGCCTCCCTACGAGCAGTACTTC
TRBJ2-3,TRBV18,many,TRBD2,CASSPSSGVSTDTQYF,TGTGCCAGCTCACCGTCTAGCGGGGTTAGCACAGATACGCAGTATTTT
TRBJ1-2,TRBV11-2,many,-,CASSLIRVDGYGYTF,TGTGCCAGCAGCTTGATTAGGGTTGATGGCTATGGCTACACCTTC
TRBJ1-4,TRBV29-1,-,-,CSVVGFNEKLFF,TGCAGCGTTGTGGGATTTAATGAAAAACTGTTTTTT
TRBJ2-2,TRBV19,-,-,CASSPPGVLAGELFF,TGTGCCAGTAGTCCCCCGGGAGTCTTGGCCGGGGAGCTGTTTTTT
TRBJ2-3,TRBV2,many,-,CASSERAGVGDTQYF,TGTGCCAGCAGTGAGAGGGCAGGGGTTGGAGATACGCAGTATTTT
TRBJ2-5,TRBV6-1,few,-,CASSPTEVQGYQETQYF,TGTGCCAGCAGCCCCACTGAGGTCCAGGGGTACCAAGAGACCCAGTACTTC
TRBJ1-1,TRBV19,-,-,CASSRRKDWDTEAFF,TGTGCCAGTAGTCGGCGGAAGGACTGGGACACTGAAGCTTTCTTT
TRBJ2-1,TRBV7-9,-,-,CASSATYSYNEQFF,TGTGCCAGCAGCGCAACATACTCCTACAATGAGCAGTTCTTC
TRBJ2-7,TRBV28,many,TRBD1,CASDGTGDYEQYF,TGTGCCAGCGACGGGACAGGGGATTACGAGCAGTACTTC
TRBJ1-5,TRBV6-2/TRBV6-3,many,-,CASSNRLGSNQPQHF,TGTGCCAGCAGTAACAGACTCGGGAGCAATCAGCCCCAGCATTTT
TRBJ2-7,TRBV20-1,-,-,CSARGGGQYEQYF,TGCAGTGCTAGAGGAGGGGGGCAGTACGAGCAGTACTTC
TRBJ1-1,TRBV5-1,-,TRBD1,CASSLHGRGQTEAFF,TGCGCCAGCAGCTTGCATGGCAGGGGGCAGACTGAAGCTTTCTTT
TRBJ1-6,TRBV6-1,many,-,CASRTAGTSHSPLHF,TGTGCCAGCAGAACCGCAGGGACGTCGCATTCACCCCTCCACTTT
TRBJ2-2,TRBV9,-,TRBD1,CASKGQGRSGELFF,TGTGCCAGCAAAGGACAGGGGCGTTCCGGGGAGCTGTTTTTT
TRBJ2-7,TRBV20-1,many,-,CSARLRMSSYEQYF,TGCAGTGCTAGACTGCGGATGAGCTCCTACGAGCAGTACTTC
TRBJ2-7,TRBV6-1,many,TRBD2,CASSAVAGTIRDYEQYF,TGTGCCAGCAGTGCTGTAGCGGGAACCATCCGAGACTACGAGCAGTACTTC
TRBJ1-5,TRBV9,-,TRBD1,CASSVGQGANQPQHF,TGTGCCAGCAGCGTAGGGCAGGGGGCCAATCAGCCCCAGCATTTT
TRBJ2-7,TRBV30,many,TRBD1,CAWSPTGGSYEQYF,TGTGCCTGGAGCCCAACAGGGGGGTCCTACGAGCAGTACTTC
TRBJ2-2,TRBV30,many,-,CAWSVLGTANTGELFF,TGTGCCTGGAGTGTACTAGGGACGGCGAACACCGGGGAGCTGTTTTTT
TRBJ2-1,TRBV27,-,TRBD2,CASSFPASGNEQFF,TGTGCCAGCAGTTTTCCCGCTAGCGGAAATGAGCAGTTCTTC
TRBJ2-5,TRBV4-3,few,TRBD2,CASSRVSGISQETQYF,TGCGCCAGCAGCCGAGTGAGCGGGATCAGCCAAGAGACCCAGTACTTC
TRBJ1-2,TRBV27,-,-,CASSLGPGANYGYTF,TGTGCCAGCAGTTTAGGCCCGGGGGCGAACTATGGCTACACCTTC
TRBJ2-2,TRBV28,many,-,CASSSDTGTGELFF,TGTGCCAGCAGTTCGGACACAGGGACCGGGGAGCTGTTTTTT
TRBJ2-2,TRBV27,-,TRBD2,CASPFLAVNGELFF,TGTGCCAGCCCCTTCCTAGCGGTGAACGGGGAGCTGTTTTTT
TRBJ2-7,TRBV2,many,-,CASSEGPSYEQYF,TGTGCCAGCAGTGAAGGGCCATCCTACGAGCAGTACTTC
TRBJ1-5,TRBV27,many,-,CASSSGSQPQHF,TGTGCCAGCAGTTCGGGTTCTCAGCCCCAGCATTTT
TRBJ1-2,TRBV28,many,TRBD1,CASSRTGGHYGYTF,TGTGCCAGCAGTCGGACAGGGGGCCACTATGGCTACACCTTC
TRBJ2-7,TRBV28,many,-,CASSFRGNSYEQYF,TGTGCCAGCAGTTTTAGAGGGAACTCCTACGAGCAGTACTTC